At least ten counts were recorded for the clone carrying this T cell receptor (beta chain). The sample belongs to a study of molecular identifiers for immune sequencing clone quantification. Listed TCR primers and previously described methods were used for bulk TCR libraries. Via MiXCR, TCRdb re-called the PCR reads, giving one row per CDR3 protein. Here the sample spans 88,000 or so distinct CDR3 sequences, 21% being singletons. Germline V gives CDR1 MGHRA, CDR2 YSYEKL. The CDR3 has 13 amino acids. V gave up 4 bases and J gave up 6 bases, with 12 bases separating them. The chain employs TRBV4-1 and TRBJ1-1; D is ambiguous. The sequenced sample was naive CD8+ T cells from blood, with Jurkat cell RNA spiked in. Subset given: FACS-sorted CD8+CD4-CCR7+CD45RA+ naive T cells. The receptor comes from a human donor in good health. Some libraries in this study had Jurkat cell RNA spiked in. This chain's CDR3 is CASSPGQAAEAFF. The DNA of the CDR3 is TGCGCCAGCAGCCCGGGCCAGGCGGCTGAAGCTTTCTTT.